What follows is one T cell receptor (beta chain) and its context. The CDR3 has 16 amino acids. The V gene's germline CDR1 is SGDLS and CDR2 YYNGEE. J was trimmed by 4 bases and V by 4 bases; bases with no gene match: 13. This sample is drawn from a study of blood T cell repertoires in COVID-19. Authors' data handling: How many nucleated cells were present was estimated from reference gene primer amplification. Produced via immunoSEQ multiplex PCR; TCRdb's table is partial and in-frame only. That table supplies the V and J calls and clone size; D and trimming were determined from the DNA. The sample shows about 400,000 clones, approximately 91% of them seen only once.

The sequence was collected from a woman aged 40 to 50 with acute COVID-19. The chain is built from TRBV9 and TRBJ1-1; TRBD1 aligns across 7 bases. Sample: PBMCs or T cells enriched from blood (not recorded which). The CDR3 DNA reads as TGTGCCAGCAGCCCTCCGGGGCGACAGGGAGTCACTGAAGCTTTCTTT. Translated: CASSPPGRQGVTEAFF.